This record looks at one TCR beta chain sequence and its context. What it binds is not known. The data belong to a study of cytotoxic CD8 clonotypes in ibrutinib-treated CLL. Findings and caveats of the study: Public clonotypes (which were uncommon) either contracted or remained stable on treatment. Elevated clonality accompanied ibrutinib response, with a return toward baseline values at progression. Sustained-remission and progressing patients had different sampling times.

The sequencing depth, 1 in 200,000 to 1 in 1 million T cells, was the target. TCRdb's table, derived via immunoSEQ multiplex PCR, lists solely in-frame clones and lacks some. The sample shows roughly 130,000 clones, 75% to 85% of them seen only once. Germline CDR1 is SGHAT and CDR2 is FQNNGV. The CDR3 extends over 13 amino acids. The V and J ends lost 4 bases and 12 bases respectively, with 16 bases between them. The specimen was PBMCs, collected after 12 months of ibrutinib treatment. This rearrangement joins TRBV11-2 to TRBJ2-1, with D possibly being TRBD2 (5 bases). The source is a human donor with chronic lymphocytic leukemia. Here the CDR3 reads CASSSILESGQFF. The CDR3 nucleotides are TGTGCCAGCAGCTCCATACTAGAATCGGGGCAGTTCTTC.